The 15 T cell receptor beta chains below all came from one sample that was sequenced in a study of OX40 agonist ivuxolimab in advanced cancers. Profiling relied on immunoSEQ multiplex PCR, and the TCRdb table lists in-frame clones only, not all of them. Of about 82,000 clones detected, over 80% appear once; the ten largest clones hold approximately 0.79%. Sequencing used CD4+ or CD8+ T cells sorted from blood, obtained in a trial of the OX40 agonist ivuxolimab. These receptors all stem from an adult with an advanced solid tumor such as melanoma, head and neck, liver or kidney cancer.

J is TRBJ1-5 and V is TRBV6-6; 9 nucleotides line up with TRBD1. Trimming removed 7 bases from V and 4 bases from J; junction bases left unmatched: 8. Germline CDR1 reads MNHNY; CDR2 reads SVGAGI (reference sequence). This CDR3 comprises 15 residues. CDR3 nucleotide sequence: TGTGCCAGCAACGCGCCGGACAGGGGTAATCAGCCCCAGCATTTT. Residues: CASNAPDRGNQPQHF.

V and J are TRBV19 and TRBJ1-2, with 9 bases fitting TRBD1. V lost 5 bases, J lost 1 base, and 2 bases stayed unmatched. The germline V gene encodes CDR1 LNHDA and CDR2 SQIVND (reference sequence). The CDR3 is 14 amino acids. CDR3 sequence (DNA): TGTGCCAGTAGTGCGGACAGGGGTAACTATGGCTACACCTTC. This encodes CASSADRGNYGYTF.

This chain links TRBV5-4 with TRBJ1-1; D is unresolved. V lost 4 bases, J lost 3 bases, and 10 bases lay in between. This CDR3 has 13 residues. Germline CDR1 SGHNT, CDR2 YYREEE (reference sequence). This chain's CDR3 is CASSEEVYTEAFF. The CDR3 DNA reads TGTGCCAGCAGCGAGGAGGTATACACTGAAGCTTTCTTT.

This clone appeared a single time. V and J are TRBV7-9 and TRBJ2-2; tentative D call: TRBD2 (5 bases). CDR1 is SEHNR and CDR2 is FQNEAQ in the germline V gene (reference sequence). Trimming shortened V by 2 bases and J by 5 bases, and 6 bases separated the two germline ends. The CDR3 is made up of 13 amino acids. The CDR3 bases are TGTGCCAGCAGCTTAACGGGGACCGGGGAGCTGTTTTTT. Protein sequence: CASSLTGTGELFF.

The V and J genes are TRBV10-1 and TRBJ1-4, with D unresolved. Deletions cut 6 bases from V and 5 bases from J, with 13 bases between. The CDR3 loop spans 14 amino acids. Germline V gives CDR1 WNHNN, CDR2 SYGVQD (reference sequence). Written as DNA, the CDR3 is TGCGCCAGCAGAACAAGGGTAATCAATGAAAAACTGTTTTTT. Its translation: CASRTRVINEKLFF.

V usage is TRBV18 and J usage is TRBJ1-6, with unresolved D. The germline CDR1 and CDR2 sequences are KGHSH and LQKENI. The CDR3 spans 13 residues. Trimming shortened V by 2 bases and J by 5 bases, and 4 bases separated the two germline ends. The CDR3 loop is CASSPSHNSPLHF. Written as DNA, the CDR3 is TGTGCCAGCTCACCAAGTCATAATTCACCCCTCCACTTT.

The V gene is TRBV19, the J gene TRBJ1-6; tentative D call: TRBD1 (6 bases). V lost 4 bases and J lost 8, with 15 bases in between. Germline V lookup: CDR1 LNHDA, CDR2 SQIVND (reference sequence). The CDR3 extends over 15 amino acids. The CDR3, as DNA: TGTGCCAGTAGTAACCCGGGGGCGGCAGATTCACCCCTCCACTTT. Amino acids: CASSNPGAADSPLHF.

The chain is built from TRBV7-2 and TRBJ2-7, with unresolved D. From germline, CDR1 is SGHTA and CDR2 FQGNSA. With 5 bases removed from V and 3 bases from J, the gap between germline ends came to 11 bases. The CDR3 is 13 residues long. The CDR3 is CASSSTVYYEQYF. The CDR3 DNA reads as TGTGCCAGCAGCAGTACAGTGTACTACGAGCAGTACTTC.

V usage is TRBV30 and J usage is TRBJ2-5, with a tentative D call TRBD2 (7 bases). Between the trimmed V and J ends, which lost 3 bases and 2 bases, there was a span of 10 bases. From germline, CDR1 is GTSNPN and CDR2 SVGIG (reference sequence). This CDR3 is 13 amino acids long. Here the CDR3 DNA reads TGTGCCTGGAGGGAGGGGGGGCAAGAGACCCAGTACTTC. It yields the protein CAWREGGQETQYF.

CDR3 sequence reads: CASSPQGLQPQHF. In DNA, the CDR3 is TGTGCCAGCAGCCCACAGGGGCTCCAGCCCCAGCATTTT. The rearrangement joins TRBV7-2 to TRBJ1-5; 7 positions match TRBD1. Trimming took 5 bases from V and 7 from J; bases not matched to a gene: 5. The CDR3 is 13 amino acids. Germline V gene data show CDR1 as SGHTA and CDR2 as FQGNSA. Full variable domain (missing parts from reference TRBV7-2 and TRBJ1-5): GAGVSQSPSNKVTEKGKDVELRCDPISGHTALYWYRQSLGQGLEFLIYFQGNSAPDKSGLPSDRFSAERTGGSVSTLTIQRTQQEDSAVYLCASSPQGLQPQHFGDGTRLSIL.

The rearrangement uses TRBV28 and TRBJ2-1, with D unresolved. Germline lookup yields CDR1 MDHEN and CDR2 SYDVKM. This CDR3 has 15 amino acids. The ends were cut back, 1 base at V and 4 bases at J, with 11 bases in the middle. The DNA for the CDR3 is TGTGCCAGCAGTTTATCCTGGGGTCCTTACAATGAGCAGTTCTTC. This sequence encodes CASSLSWGPYNEQFF. Filled out from reference TRBV28 and TRBJ2-1, the complete variable domain reads DVKVTQSSRYLVKRTGEKVFLECVQDMDHENMFWYRQDPGLGLRLIYFSYDVKMKEKGDIPEGYSVSREKKERFSLILESASTNQTSMYLCASSLSWGPYNEQFFGPGTRLTVL.

This sequence joins TRBV2 and TRBJ1-2; possible D gene TRBD1, 5 bases. V dropped 4 bases and J dropped 2 bases, with 11 bases sitting between them. CDR3 size: 14 residues. Germline V gene lookup returns CDR1 SNHLY and CDR2 FYNNEI. The CDR3 DNA sequence: TGTGCCAGCAGTGCCGGGACGGGAAACTATGGCTACACCTTC. This sequence encodes CASSAGTGNYGYTF.

This clone was counted a few times. The chain couples TRBV18 to TRBJ2-5, with 9 bases that match TRBD1. Germline V gives CDR1 KGHSH, CDR2 LQKENI. This CDR3 has 16 amino acids. V dropped 6 bases and J dropped 0; count of bases not matched to a gene: 8. CDR3 nucleotide sequence: TGTGCCAGCTCTCAAAGGACAGGGGAGTACCAAGAGACCCAGTACTTC. Protein product: CASSQRTGEYQETQYF.

V usage is TRBV19 and J usage is TRBJ1-1; D is undetermined. CDR3 size: 14 residues. CDR1 and CDR2 from the germline V gene are LNHDA and SQIVND (reference sequence). The V end was cut by 3 bases, the J end by 1 base, with 9 bases between. The CDR3 DNA is TGTGCCAGTAGTATTGGCAGACCGAACACTGAAGCTTTCTTT. Its protein product is CASSIGRPNTEAFF.

This clone has only a few counts. This chain links TRBV10-2 with TRBJ1-4, with D possibly TRBD1 on 5 matching bases. CDR1 and CDR2 from the germline V gene are WSHSY and SAAADI. This CDR3 comprises 15 residues. V was clipped by 3 bases and J by 11 bases, with 19 bases between them. In DNA form, the CDR3 reads TGCGCCAGCAGTGAAGGGGCGGAACGGAACGGGAAACTGTTTTTT. Encoded protein: CASSEGAERNGKLFF.